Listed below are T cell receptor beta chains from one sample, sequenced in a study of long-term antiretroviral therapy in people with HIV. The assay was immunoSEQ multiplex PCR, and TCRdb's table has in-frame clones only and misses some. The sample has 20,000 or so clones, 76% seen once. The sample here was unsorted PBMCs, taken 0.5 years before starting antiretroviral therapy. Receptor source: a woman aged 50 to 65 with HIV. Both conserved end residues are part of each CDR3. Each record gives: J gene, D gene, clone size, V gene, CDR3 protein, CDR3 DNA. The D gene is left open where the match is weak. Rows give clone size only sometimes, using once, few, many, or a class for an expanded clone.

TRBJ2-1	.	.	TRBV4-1	CASSQDLSGIYNEQFF	TGCGCCAGCAGCCAAGATCTTTCAGGGATCTACAATGAGCAGTTCTTC
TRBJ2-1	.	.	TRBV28	CASRKRGSNSYNEQFF	TGTGCCAGCAGGAAACGGGGGAGTAACTCCTACAATGAGCAGTTCTTC
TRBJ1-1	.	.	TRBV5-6	CASSFIRLTTEAFF	TGTGCCAGCAGCTTTATCAGGTTAACGACTGAAGCTTTCTTT
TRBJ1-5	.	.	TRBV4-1	CARYREGQPQHF	TGCGCCAGATACAGGGAAGGACAGCCCCAGCATTTT
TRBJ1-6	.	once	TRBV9	CASSQRGDSPLHF	TGTGCCAGCAGCCAAAGGGGGGATTCACCCCTCCACTTT
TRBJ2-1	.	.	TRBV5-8	CASSTQYNEQFF	TGTGCCAGCAGCACTCAGTACAATGAGCAGTTCTTC
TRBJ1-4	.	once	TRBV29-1	CSVVSSALGEKLFF	TGCAGCGTTGTATCCAGCGCCCTGGGCGAAAAACTGTTTTTT
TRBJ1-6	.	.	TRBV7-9	CASSLGGSPLHF	TGTGCCAGCAGCTTAGGTGGCTCACCCCTCCACTTT
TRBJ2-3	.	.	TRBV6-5	CASRTISTDTQYF	TGTGCCAGCAGGACAATTAGCACAGATACGCAGTATTTT
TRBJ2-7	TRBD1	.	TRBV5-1	CASSVGQGFYEQYF	TGCGCCAGCAGCGTCGGACAGGGCTTCTACGAGCAGTACTTC
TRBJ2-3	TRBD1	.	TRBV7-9	CASSSSGTGRADTQYF	TGTGCCAGCAGCTCGTCCGGGACAGGGAGAGCAGATACGCAGTATTTT
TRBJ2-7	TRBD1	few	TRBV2	CASRPTGGAYEQYF	TGTGCCAGCAGGCCCACAGGGGGCGCCTACGAGCAGTACTTC
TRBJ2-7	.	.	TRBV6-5	CAIRRKGDLYEQYF	TGTGCCATCCGTCGAAAGGGGGATCTCTACGAGCAGTACTTC
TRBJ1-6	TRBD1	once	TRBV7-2	CASSSSQDRGNSPLHF	TGTGCCAGCAGCTCCTCCCAGGACAGGGGTAATTCACCCCTCCACTTT
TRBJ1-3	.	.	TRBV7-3	CARPQYPSGNTIYF	TGTGCCAGGCCACAGTATCCCTCTGGAAACACCATATATTTT
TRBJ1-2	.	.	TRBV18	CASSPPGANYGYTF	TGTGCCAGCTCACCACCGGGCGCCAACTATGGCTACACCTTC
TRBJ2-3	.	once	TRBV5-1	CASSSFIDTDTQYF	TGCGCCAGCAGCTCCTTTATCGACACAGATACGCAGTATTTT
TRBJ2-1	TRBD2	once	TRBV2	CASRVGAGTYNEQFF	TGTGCCAGCCGAGTTGGAGCGGGGACCTACAATGAGCAGTTCTTC
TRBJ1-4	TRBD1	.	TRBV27	CASSETGMDEKLFF	TGTGCCAGCAGTGAGACAGGGATGGATGAAAAACTGTTTTTT
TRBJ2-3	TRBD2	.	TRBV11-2	CASSSVGWTSGADTQYF	TGTGCCAGCAGCTCAGTCGGATGGACTAGCGGGGCGGATACGCAGTATTTT
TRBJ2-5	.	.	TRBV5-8	CASSRTRAQYF	TGTGCCAGCAGCAGGACAAGGGCCCAGTACTTC
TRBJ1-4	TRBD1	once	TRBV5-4	CASSARDRVGEKLFF	TGTGCCAGCAGCGCCCGGGACAGGGTTGGAGAAAAACTGTTTTTT
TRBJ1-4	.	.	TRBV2	CASSRGVGRTNEKLFF	TGTGCCAGCAGTCGAGGTGTGGGGAGGACTAATGAAAAACTGTTTTTT
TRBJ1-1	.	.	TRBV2	CASLGGGNTEAFF	TGTGCCAGCCTCGGCGGGGGAAACACTGAAGCTTTCTTT
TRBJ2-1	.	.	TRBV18	CASSPKGGENEQFF	TGTGCCAGCTCACCGAAGGGGGGGGAAAATGAGCAGTTCTTC
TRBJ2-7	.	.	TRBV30	CAWSALTRGDEQYF	TGTGCCTGGAGTGCCCTGACAAGGGGGGACGAGCAGTACTTC
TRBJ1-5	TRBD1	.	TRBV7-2	CASSLWTGEVNQPQHF	TGTGCCAGCAGCTTATGGACAGGGGAAGTCAATCAGCCCCAGCATTTT
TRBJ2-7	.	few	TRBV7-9	CASSLTDLLSYEQYF	TGTGCCAGCAGCCTGACAGATCTCCTCTCCTACGAGCAGTACTTC
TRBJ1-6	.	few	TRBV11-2	CASSLGTLNSPLHF	TGTGCCAGCAGCTTGGGGACCCTTAATTCACCCCTCCACTTT
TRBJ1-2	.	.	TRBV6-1	CASSEATSNYGYTF	TGTGCCAGCAGTGAAGCAACATCCAACTATGGCTACACCTTC
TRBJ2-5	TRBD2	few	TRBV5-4	CASSLAGGETQYF	TGTGCCAGCAGTCTAGCGGGGGGGGAGACCCAGTACTTC